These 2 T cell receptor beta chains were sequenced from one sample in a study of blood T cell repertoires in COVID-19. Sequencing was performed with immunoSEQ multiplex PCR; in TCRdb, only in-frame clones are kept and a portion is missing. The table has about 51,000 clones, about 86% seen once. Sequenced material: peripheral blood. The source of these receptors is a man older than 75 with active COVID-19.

CDR3 in amino acids: CASSFARGTGHQPQHF. The CDR3, as DNA: TGTGCCAGTAGTTTCGCCCGCGGGACAGGGCATCAGCCCCAGCATTTT. The chain carries TRBV19 and TRBJ1-5, with TRBD1 identical over 9 bases. Germline V gene sequence: CDR1 LNHDA, CDR2 SQIVND (reference sequence). J was trimmed by 5 bases and V by 5 bases; bases with no gene match: 10. The CDR3 is 16 amino acids.

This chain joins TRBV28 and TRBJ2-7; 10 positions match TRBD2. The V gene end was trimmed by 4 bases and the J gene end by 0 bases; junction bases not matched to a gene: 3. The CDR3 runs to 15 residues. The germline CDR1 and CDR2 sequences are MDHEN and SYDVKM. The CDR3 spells CASSSASGGSYEQYF. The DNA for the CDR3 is TGTGCCAGCAGTTCGGCTAGCGGGGGCTCCTACGAGCAGTACTTC.